This T cell receptor (beta chain) was captured in a study of sequential checkpoint blockade in melanoma. Treatment of the sample: randomized to nivolumab then ipilimumab (arm A) or the reverse (arm B). Sequencing was performed with immunoSEQ multiplex PCR; in TCRdb, only in-frame clones are kept and a portion is missing. This table holds 9,500 to 15,000 clones, 82% found once. V lost 0 bases and J lost 6; bases outside the gene matches: 2. Germline V CDR1 and CDR2: SGHRS, YFSETQ. The CDR3 runs to 14 residues. Source: CD8+ T cells sorted from blood (inferred from file names), taken from a patient given nivolumab and ipilimumab in sequence. The source of this sequence is a human donor with melanoma. The rearrangement links TRBV5-1 to TRBJ2-1; 8 positions agree with TRBD2. The CDR3 is CASSLAGLANEQFF. CDR3 DNA sequence: TGCGCCAGCAGCTTGGCTGGACTAGCCAATGAGCAGTTCTTC.